The present T cell receptor (beta chain) was sequenced within a study of cytomegalovirus exposure and HLA in healthy donors. Points on this clone: Antigen unknown.

The CDR3 length is 15 residues. Per germline, CDR1 SGDLS and CDR2 YYNGEE. V was pared by 0 bases and J by 2 bases, with 3 bases of the junction left unmatched. Study findings and constraints: In a later analysis, around 18,000 TCR beta sequences were associated with HLA alleles at 0.05 false discovery rate. In a later analysis, donors in an Asian-associated ancestry cluster reportedly had fewer N-insertions in productive TCRs than the cohort mean. There were some public TCRs occurring in many donors, but most TCR sequences were rare.

PCR was performed using 60 Vbeta and 13 Jbeta primers. TCRdb's copy holds only in-frame clones and misses some; the assay was immunoSEQ multiplex PCR. The data show more than 100,000 clones, 15% seen once. This clonotype originated in a woman aged 18-30 years in good health and CMV-seronegative. Sequenced material: PBMCs. The V call is TRBV9, the J call TRBJ2-7; the match to TRBD1 covers 9 bases. CDR3 sequence: CASSVGTGETYEQYF. The CDR3 DNA is TGTGCCAGCAGCGTAGGGACAGGGGAAACCTACGAGCAGTACTTC.